The 21 T cell receptor beta chains below all came from one sample that was sequenced in a study of cytomegalovirus exposure and HLA in healthy donors. The PCR had 60 Vbeta and 13 Jbeta primers. Profiling relied on immunoSEQ multiplex PCR, and the TCRdb table lists in-frame clones only, not all of them. The sample includes approximately 110,000 clones, under 80% seen only once; the top ten take over 7.5%. Sequenced material: PBMCs. These receptors came from a woman in her thirties or forties in good health and CMV-seropositive.

This chain connects TRBV6-1 to TRBJ2-1; 10 bases are a match to TRBD2. This CDR3 spans 15 amino acids. Germline CDR1 and CDR2: MNHNS and SASEGT. The V gene end was trimmed by 3 bases and the J gene end by 6 bases; junction bases not matched to a gene: 5. The CDR3: CASSEGSSGGNEQFF. The CDR3 DNA follows: TGTGCCAGCAGTGAGGGGTCTAGCGGGGGCAATGAGCAGTTCTTC.

The CDR3 loop reads CASSSIWARGRTDTQYF. The DNA of the CDR3 is TGCGCCAGCAGCTCCATATGGGCGAGAGGGCGTACAGATACGCAGTATTTT. The chain uses TRBV5-1 and TRBJ2-3, with D maybe TRBD2 (5 bases). The germline V and J ends were trimmed by 3 bases and 3 bases, with 20 bases remaining between them. Germline V CDR1 and CDR2: SGHRS, YFSETQ. This CDR3 is built from 17 residues.

This chain links TRBV21-1 with TRBJ2-2; TRBD1 was called by the table and not checked on the DNA. TRBV21-1 is a pseudogene. This CDR3 has 16 residues. The CDR3 DNA reads as TGTGCCAGCAGCCGAACCCCGCAGGGGTCGGCCGGGGAGCTGTTTTTT. Its protein product is CASSRTPQGSAGELFF.

The chain uses TRBV7-6 and TRBJ2-7; D is uncertain. Germline CDR1 reads SGHVS; CDR2 reads FNYEAQ. Trimming shortened V by 3 bases and J by 0 bases, and 9 bases separated the two germline ends. The CDR3 extends over 14 amino acids. The CDR3 loop is CASSFSINSYEQYF. In nucleotides, the CDR3 is TGTGCCAGCAGCTTTTCTATAAACTCCTACGAGCAGTACTTC.

This chain links TRBV6-4 with TRBJ2-5, with D tentatively TRBD1 (5 bases). The germline V gene has CDR1 MRHNA and CDR2 SNTAGT. V lost 2 bases and J lost 5, with 9 bases in between. The CDR3 runs to 13 residues. This CDR3 reads CASSDRGSETQYF. The CDR3 coding sequence is TGTGCCAGCAGTGACAGGGGCAGTGAGACCCAGTACTTC.

The rearrangement links TRBV10-3 to TRBJ1-1; 10 positions match TRBD1. This CDR3 is built from 14 residues. V trimming: 10 bases; J trimming: 1 base; junction bases outside the gene matches: 6. Germline V gene data show CDR1 as ENHRY and CDR2 as SYGVKD. The CDR3 DNA follows: TGTGCCACAGGACAGGGGGTTGGGAACACTGAAGCTTTCTTT. Translated, it gives CATGQGVGNTEAFF.

The chain carries TRBV5-8 and TRBJ2-5, with TRBD1 as a possible D gene (5 bases). V was trimmed by 0 bases and J by 0 bases, leaving 15 bases between them. The CDR3 runs to 17 residues. CDR1 and CDR2 from the germline V gene are SGHTS and YDEGEE. The CDR3 bases are TGTGCCAGCAGCTTGGTCTGGCAGGGTTGGTACCAAGAGACCCAGTACTTC. It is translated as CASSLVWQGWYQETQYF.

The V gene is TRBV7-6, the J gene TRBJ2-3; a weak D match, TRBD1 (5 bases). The CDR3 sequence is 15 residues long. V was trimmed by 1 base and J by 3 bases, leaving 11 bases between them. Germline V gene sequence: CDR1 SGHVS, CDR2 FNYEAQ. CDR3 residues: CASSLDGRATDTQYF. CDR3 nucleotides: TGTGCCAGCAGCTTAGATGGCAGGGCGACAGATACGCAGTATTTT.

CDR3 residues: CASSYSTGQTYEQYF. Here the CDR3 DNA reads TGTGCCAGCAGTTACTCGACAGGGCAGACCTACGAGCAGTACTTC. This chain links TRBV6-5 with TRBJ2-7; TRBD1 matches 7 bases. Germline trimming cut 0 bases from V and 2 bases from J; bases unmatched to any gene: 4. CDR3 length: 15 amino acids. Germline CDR1 and CDR2: MNHEY and SVGAGI.

This clone showed up just once. This chain joins TRBV7-2 and TRBJ2-2; no clear D. The CDR3 runs to 15 residues. Trimming removed 1 base from V and 1 base from J, with 7 bases in between. Germline V gene data show CDR1 as SGHTA and CDR2 as FQGNSA. The CDR3 nucleotides read TGTGCCAGCAGCTTAGATTATCGGAACACCGGGGAGCTGTTTTTT. This translates into CASSLDYRNTGELFF.

This rearrangement joins TRBV4-2 to TRBJ2-3; D is unresolved. The length of the CDR3 is 15 residues. CDR1 LGHNA and CDR2 YNFKEQ come from the germline V gene. Trimming left V 0 bases short and J 2 bases short, with 9 bases between. The DNA of the CDR3 is TGTGCCAGCAGCCAAGATTGGCAGATCACAGATACGCAGTATTTT. This translates into CASSQDWQITDTQYF.

The gene calls are TRBV5-4 and TRBJ2-3; 12 bases are a match to TRBD2. Germline V gene sequence: CDR1 SGHNT, CDR2 YYREEE (reference sequence). The CDR3 runs 16 residues. J was trimmed by 3 bases and V by 3 bases; bases with no gene match: 5. The CDR3 here is CASSSKTSGSTDTQYF. The CDR3, as DNA: TGTGCCAGCAGCTCAAAGACTAGCGGGAGTACAGATACGCAGTATTTT.

This sequence joins TRBV6-4 and TRBJ1-1; D not certain. This CDR3 region has 12 residues. Germline CDR1 reads MRHNA; CDR2 reads SNTAGT. Deletions cut 9 bases from V and 6 bases from J, with 14 bases between. The DNA for the CDR3 is TGTGCCAGATTCCCGGGGAGCGCTGAAGCTTTCTTT. It yields the protein CARFPGSAEAFF.

This chain connects TRBV29-1 to TRBJ1-1; 9 nucleotides match TRBD1. Looked up from germline, CDR1 is SQVTM and CDR2 is ANQGSEA. The CDR3 length is 14 residues. Losses at the gene ends were 5 bases for V and 4 bases for J; bases not matched to a gene: 8. CDR3 protein: CSVLDRGFSTEAFF. DNA of the CDR3: TGCAGCGTTCTGGACAGGGGTTTTTCCACTGAAGCTTTCTTT.

J is TRBJ2-2 and V is TRBV15, with TRBD1 matching 7 bases. Trimming cost V 3 bases and J 2 bases; bases outside gene matches: 9. The germline CDR1 and CDR2 sequences are LNHNV and YYDKDF (reference sequence). The CDR3 spans 17 residues. The CDR3 DNA sequence: TGTGCCACCAGCAGGGCCCCCGGGACAGCAAACACCGGGGAGCTGTTTTTT. Encoded protein: CATSRAPGTANTGELFF.

This rearrangement joins TRBV10-3 to TRBJ2-3; 7 bases agree with TRBD1. This CDR3 has 15 amino acids. The V gene end was trimmed by 6 bases and the J gene end by 0 bases; junction bases not matched to a gene: 6. Germline CDR1 is ENHRY and CDR2 is SYGVKD. For the CDR3, the DNA is TGTGCCATCAGCCAGGCAGGGGGTAGCACAGATACGCAGTATTTT. Amino acid sequence: CAISQAGGSTDTQYF.

V is TRBV5-1 and J is TRBJ2-1; 11 positions match TRBD2. Germline V gene sequence: CDR1 SGHRS, CDR2 YFSETQ. V shed 4 bases and J 10 bases; nucleotides not matched to a gene: 16. CDR3 size: 17 residues. The DNA for the CDR3 is TGCGCCAGCAGCCCTCAGGGGCCTAGCGGGGGGACGGCGGAGCAGTTCTTC. Protein product: CASSPQGPSGGTAEQFF.

The genes are TRBV25-1 and TRBJ1-1, with 10 bases aligning to TRBD1. CDR3 length: 14 amino acids. J lost 6 bases, V lost 5 bases, and 6 bases had no gene match. Germline V gives CDR1 MGHDK, CDR2 SYGVNS. The DNA of the CDR3 is TGTGCCAGCAGTAGACAGGGGGCCGCCGCTGAAGCTTTCTTT. The encoded protein is CASSRQGAAAEAFF.

The chain carries TRBV2 and TRBJ1-5, with 12 bases identical to TRBD1. CDR1 and CDR2 from the germline V gene are SNHLY and FYNNEI. The CDR3 covers 17 residues. V dropped 0 bases and J dropped 4; count of bases not matched to a gene: 4. The CDR3, as DNA: TGTGCCAGCAGTGAAGCGGGACAGGGGGCGAGGAATCAGCCCCAGCATTTT. As protein: CASSEAGQGARNQPQHF.

The V call is TRBV25-1, the J call TRBJ1-5; D possibly corresponds to TRBD1 (6 bases). The CDR3 spans 15 residues. Germline V lookup: CDR1 MGHDK, CDR2 SYGVNS. The ends were cut back, 4 bases at V and 2 bases at J, with 12 bases in the middle. The CDR3 is CASSATGYGNQPQHF. The CDR3 region has the DNA TGTGCCAGCAGTGCTACAGGGTACGGCAATCAGCCCCAGCATTTT.

The rearrangement uses TRBV9 and TRBJ1-1; TRBD1 is a possible D gene (6 bases). CDR1 and CDR2 from the germline V gene are SGDLS and YYNGEE. The CDR3 covers 17 residues. Trimming left V 4 bases short and J 2 bases short, with 21 bases between. The CDR3 loop reads CASSPRGGLPFNTEAFF. The CDR3 nucleotides read TGTGCCAGCAGCCCCCGCGGGGGGCTCCCGTTTAACACTGAAGCTTTCTTT. Using reference TRBV9 and TRBJ1-1 for the parts outside the CDR3, the full variable domain is DSGVTQTPKHLITATGQRVTLRCSPRSGDLSVYWYQQSLDQGLQFLIQYYNGEERAKGNILERFSAQQFPDLHSELNLSSLELGDSALYFCASSPRGGLPFNTEAFFGQGTRLTVV.